What follows is one T cell receptor (beta chain) and its context. What this receptor recognizes is not known. No much larger clonotype is one base removed from it; base qualities were not supplied. This sample is part of a study of shared clonotypes between healthy human individuals (dated by TCRdb to 2020 to 2022). General notes on the study: Two women and a few men aged 18 to 49 years were included in the cohort. Each donor's leukapheresis produced roughly between roughly 0.94 and 9.5 billion PBMCs. The study deeply sequenced blood TCR repertoires of about 5 healthy adults to estimate repertoire size and the extent of clonotype sharing between individuals. For each donor, CD4 naive and CD4 memory were each run on three plates, CD8 naive on two plates, and CD8 memory on one plate. To increase sequencing depth and limit assay-specific biases, different laboratories used diverse techniques to prepare libraries and sequence TCR repertoires. The full study reports these points: About 4.5% of naive CD4, 3% to 3.5% of naive CD8, roughly 2.4% of memory CD4, and 0.35% to 0.4% of memory CD8 clonotypes were shared across a handful of donors. Naive subsets generally had larger estimated clonotype richness than memory subsets. Rarefaction of sorted-subset datasets indicated incomplete sequencing despite the large sequencing depth. Pairwise subsampling led to the expectation that sequencing depth would affect the degree of clonotype sharing among donors. Sampling was restricted to blood, and TCR repertoires in tissues likely differ from the TCR repertoires found in blood. The genetic and exposure-history diversity represented was limited by the small number of donors. Compared with non-shared clonotypes, the clonotypes found in all four sorted-subset donors had higher generation probabilities.

V lost 0 bases and J lost 1 base; the stretch between them is 10 bases long. Counted from cysteine to phenylalanine, this CDR3 has 16 amino acids. CDR3 DNA is the only sequence kept; it has 48 bases, read in frame from the first base. CDR1 MNHEY and CDR2 SVGAGI were looked up in the germline V gene. The donors were healthy, HIV-negative adults who had no recently reported acute infections or vaccinations. All donors were Caucasian adults living in Nashville, Tennessee, USA. Magnetic negative selection was used to enrich CD4+ T cells, after which naive cells were positively selected on CD45RA and the negative fraction became the memory subset. Blood was collected by leukapheresis, and PBMCs were isolated by Ficoll-Histopaque density gradient centrifugation and then cryopreserved in liquid nitrogen vapor phase. Analytical flow cytometry was used to check the purity and quantity of each magnetically sorted T cell population. Genomic DNA was isolated from each sorted fraction and quantified by UV absorbance on a Nanodrop 2000c.

Using the deep immunoSEQ assay, TCR CDR3 regions were amplified from genomic DNA by multiplex PCR. Genomic DNA extracted from each cell subset was distributed evenly over all wells of several immunoSEQ 96-well plates, and each plate served as one replicate. For sorted subsets, around 200 ng genomic DNA, equal to approximately 30,000 T cell genomes, was loaded into each replicate PCR. Purified libraries were quantified with a Qubit 3.0 fluorometer, sized on a Bioanalyzer 2100, and re-quantified with the KAPA Library Quantification kit. Every immunoSEQ 96-well plate was sequenced on a separate single-read 150-cycle Illumina NextSeq 550 flow cell. Processing in the source paper ran as follows. Because the immunoSEQ output included only junctional sequences and no quality scores, the filtering could not be the same as the filtering used for full-length reads. Sequences were annotated with PyIR, a Python wrapper for IgBLAST v1.9, and V/J genes and CDR3 were assigned using IMGT germline references. Any read was removed if the V/J assignment was weak (E-value above 1e-6), the CDR3 was missing, or the read contained stop codons, out-of-frame junctions, or ambiguous translated residues. V3J clonotypes were defined as sequences sharing the same inferred V gene, J gene, and CDR3 amino acid sequence. Percentage overlap between repertoires was calculated by dividing the number of shared unique clonotypes by the size of the smaller repertoire. Repertoire richness was assessed with RTK rarefaction, the Chao1 estimator, and Recon v2.1 estimates of unobserved clonotypes. Generation probabilities for all TCRbeta clonotypes obtained by the gDNA method from a few donors were computed using OLGA. The immuneACCESS repertoire file appears here via TCRdb, limited to in-frame rearrangements. These files lack a portion of the clones; in checked studies, under half of the deficit traces to unresolved V genes, and the cause of the others is not known. The DNA was the basis for D and trimming; V, J and clone size are from that table. This sample has about 1.1 million clones in its table, and 70% to 85% of those were observed once. The ten largest clones capture roughly 0.83% of the sample.

Material: memory CD4+ T cells from PBMCs. The cell subset or site tag for this specimen amounts to: CD45RA-negative fraction. This receptor was taken from a man between 18 and 35 years old in good health. Some clones in this sample may be carry-over from other donors' samples. In this chain, TRBV6-5 is recombined with TRBJ2-4; a confident D gene designation cannot be given. The CDR3 region reads CASSYSVVGAKNIQYF. The bases read TGTGCCAGCAGTTACTCCGTCGTAGGGGCCAAAAACATTCAGTACTTC.